Each of the 3 T cell receptor beta chains below was sequenced from the same sample in a study of CD8+CD57+ T cells in acquired aplastic anemia. Sequenced patients had shown CD8+CD57+ cell expansion by flow cytometry. The use of genomic DNA as template underpinned the TCR beta VDJ and CDR3 profiling. MiXCR, run by TCRdb on the reads, gives a single entry per CDR3 protein. Here the sample spans 100,000 to 150,000 distinct CDR3 sequences, over 30% being singletons. The sequenced material came from sorted CD4+, CD8+, or CD8+CD57+ T cells (not recorded which) from PBMCs. The receptors originated from a human donor with aplastic anemia.

This clonotype has just a few counts. The chain couples TRBV6-6 to TRBJ1-3; unclear D gene. V lost 6 bases and J lost 4, with 13 bases in between. CDR3 length: 14 amino acids. Looked up from germline, CDR1 is MNHNY and CDR2 is SVGAGI (reference sequence). The CDR3 sequence is CASRAPQKGNTIYF. In DNA form, the CDR3 reads TGTGCCAGCAGAGCACCTCAGAAGGGAAACACCATATATTTT.

This clonotype has ten or more counts. The J gene is TRBJ1-1, the V gene TRBV20-1; the D is unclear. Between the trimmed V and J ends, which lost 4 bases and 6 bases, there was a span of 12 bases. The CDR3 has 12 amino acids. Germline CDR1 reads DFQATT; CDR2 reads SNEGSKA (reference sequence). CDR3 sequence reads: CSATWTAPEAFF. DNA of the CDR3: TGCAGTGCTACTTGGACGGCCCCTGAAGCTTTCTTT.

This chain links TRBV20-1 with TRBJ1-1; tentatively, D is TRBD1 (6 bases). Trimming shortened V by 3 bases and J by 4 bases, and 18 bases separated the two germline ends. The CDR3 consists of 15 residues. CDR1 is DFQATT, CDR2 SNEGSKA, per germline (reference sequence). The DNA of the CDR3 is TGCAGTGCTAGTAGGGCTAGCGGGGGCATCACTGAAGCTTTCTTT. This encodes CSASRASGGITEAFF.